This T cell receptor beta chain stems from a study of T cell responses to AZD1222 COVID-19 vaccine. Germline V gene lookup returns CDR1 SSHAT and CDR2 FNYEAQ (reference sequence). CDR3 length: 17 amino acids. The protocol was immunoSEQ multiplex PCR, while the TCRdb copy is restricted to in-frame clones and leaves out a portion. This table has 150,000 to 200,000 clones, approximately 95% appearing once. This clone was observed a single time. Compared with germline, one end of the junction differs, possibly owing to a read error. The sequenced sample was peripheral blood, obtained 28 days after the second dose of the MenACWY control vaccine. The TCR comes from an adult who received the MenACWY meningococcal vaccine as a control. J is TRBJ1-4 and V is TRBV7-7, with 8 nucleotides matching TRBD1. As DNA, the CDR3 is TGTGCTAGCAGCTTTAGGGACAGGCGTCCAACTAATGAAAAACTGTTTTTT. It specifies CASSFRDRRPTNEKLFF.